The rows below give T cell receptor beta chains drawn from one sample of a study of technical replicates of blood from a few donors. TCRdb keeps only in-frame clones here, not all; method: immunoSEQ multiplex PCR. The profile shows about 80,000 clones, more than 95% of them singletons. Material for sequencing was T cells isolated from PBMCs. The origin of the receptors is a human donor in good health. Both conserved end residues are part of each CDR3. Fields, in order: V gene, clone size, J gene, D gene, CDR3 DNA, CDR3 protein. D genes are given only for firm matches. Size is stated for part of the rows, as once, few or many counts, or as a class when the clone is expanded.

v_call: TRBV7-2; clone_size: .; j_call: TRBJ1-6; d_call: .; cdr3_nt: TGTGCCAGCAGCTGGCAAAGGAGTACGAATTCACCCCTCCACTTT; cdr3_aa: CASSWQRSTNSPLHF
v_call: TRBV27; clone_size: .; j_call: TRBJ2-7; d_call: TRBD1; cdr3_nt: TGTGCCAGCAGTCTCAGGGGGTTCCGATCGGACGAGCAGTACTTC; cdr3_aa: CASSLRGFRSDEQYF
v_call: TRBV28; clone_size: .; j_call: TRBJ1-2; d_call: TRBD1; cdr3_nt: TGTGCCAGCAATCTCGCAGGGGGCTTAGGATATGGCTACACCTTC; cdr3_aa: CASNLAGGLGYGYTF
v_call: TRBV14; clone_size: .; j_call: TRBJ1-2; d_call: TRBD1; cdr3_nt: TGTGCCAGCAGCCAAGGGACAGGGAACTATGGCTACACCTTC; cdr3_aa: CASSQGTGNYGYTF
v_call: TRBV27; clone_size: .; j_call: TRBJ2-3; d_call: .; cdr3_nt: TGTGCCAGCAGTTTATCTAGCAGGGGCCGGGATACGCAGTATTTT; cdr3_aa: CASSLSSRGRDTQYF
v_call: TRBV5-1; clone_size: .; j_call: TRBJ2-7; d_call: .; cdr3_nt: TGCGCCAGCAGCCCGGCGGGTTTGGAGCAGTACTTC; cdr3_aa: CASSPAGLEQYF
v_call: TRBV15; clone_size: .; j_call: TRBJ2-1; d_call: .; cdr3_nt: TGTGCCACCAGCAGAGAAAAAACCAGAAATGAGCAGTTCTTC; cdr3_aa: CATSREKTRNEQFF
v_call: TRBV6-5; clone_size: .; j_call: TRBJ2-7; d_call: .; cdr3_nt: TGTGCCAGCAGTTACTCTTCAGGGGGGTCCTACGAGCAGTACTTC; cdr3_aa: CASSYSSGGSYEQYF
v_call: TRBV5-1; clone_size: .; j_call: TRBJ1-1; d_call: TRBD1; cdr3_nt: TGCGCCAGCAGCCTTGACAGGGCGGGCACTGAAGCTTTCTTT; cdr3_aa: CASSLDRAGTEAFF
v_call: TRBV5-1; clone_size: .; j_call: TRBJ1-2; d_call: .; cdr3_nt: TGCGCCAGCAGCTTGGTTGGACCGGGGAACTATGGCTACACCTTC; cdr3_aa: CASSLVGPGNYGYTF
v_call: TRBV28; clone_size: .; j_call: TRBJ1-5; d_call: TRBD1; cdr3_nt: TGTGCCAGCGGGACAGCCCGTTACAATCAGCCCCAGCATTTT; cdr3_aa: CASGTARYNQPQHF
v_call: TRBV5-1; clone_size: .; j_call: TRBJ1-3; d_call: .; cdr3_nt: TGCGCCAGCAGCTCGGACAGCTCTGGAAACACCATATATTTT; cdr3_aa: CASSSDSSGNTIYF
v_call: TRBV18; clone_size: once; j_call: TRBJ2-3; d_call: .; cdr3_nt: TGTGCCAGCTCCCCTGGGGCCCGCACAGATACGCAGTATTTT; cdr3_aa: CASSPGARTDTQYF
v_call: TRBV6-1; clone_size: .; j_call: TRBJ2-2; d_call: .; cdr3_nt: TGTGCCAGCAGTGTCCTGACCGGGGAGCTGTTTTTT; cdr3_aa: CASSVLTGELFF
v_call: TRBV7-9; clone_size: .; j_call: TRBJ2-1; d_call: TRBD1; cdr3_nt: TGTGCCAGCAGCCCCGGACAGGGGGCCGATGAGCAGTTCTTC; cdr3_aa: CASSPGQGADEQFF
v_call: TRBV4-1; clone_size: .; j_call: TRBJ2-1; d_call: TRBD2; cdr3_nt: TGCGCCAGCAGCCAGCATCCTAGCGGGGGGGCCAATGAGCAGTTCTTC; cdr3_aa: CASSQHPSGGANEQFF
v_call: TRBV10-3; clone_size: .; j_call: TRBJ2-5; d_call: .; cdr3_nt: TGTGCCATCAGTGAATACAGGGAGGAGACCCAGTACTTC; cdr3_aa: CAISEYREETQYF
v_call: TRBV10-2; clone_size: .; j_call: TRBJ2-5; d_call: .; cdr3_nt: TGCGCCAGCAGTATTGCGGGACGTAAAGAGACCCAGTACTTC; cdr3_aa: CASSIAGRKETQYF
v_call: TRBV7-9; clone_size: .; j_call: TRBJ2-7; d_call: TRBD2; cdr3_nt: TGTGCCAGCAGCCCCAGGGAGGGATTCCAAACTTTCTACGAGCAGTACTTC; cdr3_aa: CASSPREGFQTFYEQYF
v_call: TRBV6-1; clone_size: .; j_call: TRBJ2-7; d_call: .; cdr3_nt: TGTGCCAGCAGTGACAGGGGATCATACGAGCAGTACTTC; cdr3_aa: CASSDRGSYEQYF
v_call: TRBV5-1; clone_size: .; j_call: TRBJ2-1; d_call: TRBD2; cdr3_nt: TGCGCCAGCAGCTTGGAGGGCGGGGGTTACAATGAGCAGTTCTTC; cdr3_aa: CASSLEGGGYNEQFF
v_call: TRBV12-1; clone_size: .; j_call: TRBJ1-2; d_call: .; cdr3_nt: TGTGCCAGCAGCACCCCGGGACAGGGGGCTCAGTGTGTCGAGCTGGATGGCTACACCTTC; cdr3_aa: CASSTPGQGAQCVELDGYTF